These T cell receptor beta chains were read from a single sample in a study of beta chain features in type 1 diabetes. The method was immunoSEQ multiplex PCR; TCRdb's version includes in-frame clones alone and lacks a portion of them. The sample records 200,000 to 300,000 clones, approximately 15% being singletons. Sequenced material: naive CD4+ T cells from blood. All receptors come from a man aged 25 to 45 with type 1 diabetes. Each CDR3 is given with its conserved first and last residue. The D gene is left open where the match is weak. Expanded clones get a size class; other rows say once, few or many, or leave the size out.

TRBJ1-2 - TRBV7-2 few TGTGCCAGCAGCTTAGTGGGCCAAGGCTATGGCTACACCTTC CASSLVGQGYGYTF
TRBJ1-6 TRBD1 TRBV6-5 few TGTGCCAGCAGGGACAGGGGCCCACCCCTCCACTTT CASRDRGPPLHF
TRBJ2-3 TRBD1 TRBV11-3 - TGTGCCAGCAGCTCTCGGGACAGGGGTATATATACGCAGTATTTT CASSSRDRGIYTQYF
TRBJ2-7 TRBD2 TRBV6-1 - TGTGCCAGCAGTTTTCTAGCGGGGCTGCAGTACTTC CASSFLAGLQYF
TRBJ2-3 - TRBV14 few TGTGCCAGCAGCCAAGAGGCACCACACCCCACAGATACGCAGTATTTT CASSQEAPHPTDTQYF
TRBJ2-7 TRBD1 TRBV5-1 few TGCGCCAGCAGCTTCGACAGGGTCTCCTACGAGCAGTACTTC CASSFDRVSYEQYF
TRBJ1-1 - TRBV5-1 few TGCGCCAGCAGCGGAGTGGGGAACACTGAAGCTTTCTTT CASSGVGNTEAFF
TRBJ2-7 TRBD1 TRBV27 once TGTGCCAGCAGTTTAGCAGGGGGCTACGAGCAGTACTTC CASSLAGGYEQYF
TRBJ2-1 - TRBV5-1 few TGCGCCAGCAGCTTGGCAACAGACGCCTCCTACAATGAGCAGTTCTTC CASSLATDASYNEQFF
TRBJ2-5 TRBD1 TRBV6-5 few TGTGCCAGCAGTCAACCGGGACAGGGGAGAGAGACCCAGTACTTC CASSQPGQGRETQYF
TRBJ2-7 TRBD1 TRBV19 - TGTGCCAGTAGTTCGAGGGACAGATTCTACGAGCAGTACTTC CASSSRDRFYEQYF
TRBJ2-2 TRBD2 TRBV9 - TGTGCCAGCAGCGTAGTAAGCGGGGGGGCCCAAGGGGAGCTGTTTTTT CASSVVSGGAQGELFF
TRBJ2-1 TRBD1 TRBV5-4 - TGTGCCAGCAGCCCGGGACAGGGGAGGGATGAGCAGTTCTTC CASSPGQGRDEQFF
TRBJ1-1 - TRBV29-1 - TGCAGCGTTGATCGGGTTGACACTGAAGCTTTCTTT CSVDRVDTEAFF
TRBJ1-2 TRBD1 TRBV15 few TGTGCCACCAGCAGAGACCCCAGACAGGGGCTCTATGGCTACACCTTC CATSRDPRQGLYGYTF
TRBJ1-1 - TRBV6-1 - TGTGCCAGCAGTGAAGCGGGGGGACGGGGTGAAGCTTTCTTT CASSEAGGRGEAFF
TRBJ2-7 TRBD1 TRBV6-5 few TGTGCCAGCAGGATGACAGGGGTCAACTCCTACGAGCAGTACTTC CASRMTGVNSYEQYF
TRBJ2-1 - TRBV20-1 - TGCAGTGCTTTTAGCGTTAATGAGCAGTTCTTC CSAFSVNEQFF
TRBJ1-2 - TRBV7-2 - TGTGCCAGCAGCCTAGGAGCTAATGGCTACACCTTC CASSLGANGYTF
TRBJ1-5 - TRBV7-2 - TGTGCCAGCAGCCCAGGTTATAGCAATCAGCCCCAGCATTTT CASSPGYSNQPQHF
TRBJ2-7 TRBD2 TRBV25-1 few TGTGCCAGCGCCGAAGGAGGTCTAGCGGGAGTCGGGCAGTACTTC CASAEGGLAGVGQYF
TRBJ2-1 TRBD2 TRBV27 - TGTGCCAGCAGTTTATCGAAACTAGCGGGAGACGATGAGCAGTTCTTC CASSLSKLAGDDEQFF
TRBJ1-4 TRBD1 TRBV9 - TGTGCCAGCAGCCCCCGCCGGGACAGTAATGAAAAACTGTTTTTT CASSPRRDSNEKLFF
TRBJ1-1 - TRBV4-1 - TGCGCCAGCAGACCCGGGGAGGGAGGAGGTTCGAACACTGAAGCTTTCTTT CASRPGEGGGSNTEAFF
TRBJ2-7 - TRBV7-6 - TGTGCCAGCAGCTTAGCTGCGACTAGAGGGTACGAGCAGTACTTC CASSLAATRGYEQYF
TRBJ2-1 - TRBV2 few TGTGCCAGCAGTGTTGCGGGGTTTCCCAACAATGAGCAGTTCTTC CASSVAGFPNNEQFF
TRBJ1-2 - TRBV30 few TGTGCCTGGAGATTGGACAGTTATGGCTACACCTTC CAWRLDSYGYTF
TRBJ1-1 TRBD1 TRBV10-3 few TGTGCCATCAGCCAGGGGGCCGGCACTGAAGCTTTCTTT CAISQGAGTEAFF
TRBJ1-2 TRBD1 TRBV5-5 few TGTGCCAGCAGCGAGGGACAGGATCGGTATGGCTACACCTTC CASSEGQDRYGYTF
TRBJ2-5 TRBD2 TRBV7-2 - TGTGCCAGCAGCTACGGAGGGGCTAGCGGGGGGCAAGAGACCCAGTACTTC CASSYGGASGGQETQYF
TRBJ2-5 TRBD2 TRBV4-1 few TGCGCCAGCAGCCCGGGGGGGAGCTCCCAAGAGACCCAGTACTTC CASSPGGSSQETQYF
TRBJ1-1 - TRBV7-9 - TGTGCCAGCAGCTCGCGGGGGGACACTGAAGCTTTCTTT CASSSRGDTEAFF
TRBJ1-2 - TRBV19 few TGTGCCAGTAGTAAGTGGACAGATCTTTGCTTC CASSKWTDLCF
TRBJ2-3 - TRBV5-1 few TGCGCCAGCAGCTTGGGACAGCTCACTAGCACAGATACGCAGTATTTT CASSLGQLTSTDTQYF
TRBJ1-2 - TRBV27 few TGTGCCAGCCGGGAGAGTATGTCTAGCTATGGCTACACCTTC CASRESMSSYGYTF
TRBJ2-5 - TRBV29-1 few TGCAGCGCCTGGAGACAGGAGAAAAGAAGGAAAGAGACCCAGTACTTC CSAWRQEKRRKETQYF
TRBJ2-2 - TRBV9 - TGTGCCAGCAGCGTAGACCCTAGCGCCACCGGGGAGCTGTTTTTT CASSVDPSATGELFF